One sample yielded the 14 T cell receptor beta chains listed below, sequenced in a study of shared clonotypes between healthy human individuals. TCRdb's copy holds only in-frame clones and misses some; the assay was immunoSEQ multiplex PCR. The table has millions of clones, roughly 92% seen once. The material sequenced was naive CD4+ T cells sorted from blood. This sample's subset: CD45RA+ positively selected. These receptors originate from a man between 18 and 29 years old in good health.

CDR3 protein: CASSLALLDSLTSGNTIYF. In nucleotides, the CDR3 is TGCGCCAGCAGCTTGGCCCTGCTGGACAGTCTCACCTCTGGAAACACCATATATTTT. V and J are TRBV5-1 and TRBJ1-3, with D tentatively TRBD1 (6 bases). The germline gives CDR1 SGHRS, CDR2 YFSETQ. The V and J ends lost 0 bases and 0 bases respectively, with 19 bases between them. The length of the CDR3 is 19 residues.

This sequence joins TRBV19 and TRBJ1-1; D is uncertain. Looked up from germline, CDR1 is LNHDA and CDR2 is SQIVND (reference sequence). The length of the CDR3 is 15 residues. With 9 bases removed from V and 4 bases from J, the gap between germline ends came to 21 bases. The CDR3 spells CASAHRGGLGTEAFF. The CDR3 coding sequence is TGTGCCAGCGCGCACCGAGGTGGGTTGGGCACTGAAGCTTTCTTT.

The count of this clone is one. The CDR3 bases are TGTGCCAGCAGCGTAGATGAGGCGAGCGGGGTATTTGGTACGCAGTATTTT. It is translated as CASSVDEASGVFGTQYF. V and J are TRBV9 and TRBJ2-3, with 7 bases identical to TRBD2. Trimming took 0 bases from V and 8 from J; bases not matched to a gene: 15. Germline CDR1 SGDLS, CDR2 YYNGEE. The CDR3 loop spans 17 amino acids. Combining the CDR3 with reference TRBV9 and TRBJ2-3 gives the whole variable domain DSGVTQTPKHLITATGQRVTLRCSPRSGDLSVYWYQQSLDQGLQFLIQYYNGEERAKGNILERFSAQQFPDLHSELNLSSLELGDSALYFCASSVDEASGVFGTQYFGPGTRLTVL.

The chain carries TRBV12-5 and TRBJ2-3, with 7 bases aligning to TRBD1. This CDR3 has 14 residues. J was trimmed by 2 bases and V by 4 bases; bases with no gene match: 3. In germline, CDR1 is LGHNT, CDR2 FRNRAP. The CDR3 here is CASGSGQITDTQYF. CDR3 nucleotide sequence: TGTGCTAGTGGTTCGGGACAGATCACAGATACGCAGTATTTT. Full variable domain (missing parts from reference TRBV12-5 and TRBJ2-3): DARVTQTPRHKVTEMGQEVTMRCQPILGHNTVFWYRQTMMQGLELLAYFRNRAPLDDSGMPKDRFSAEMPDATLATLKIQPSEPRDSAVYFCASGSGQITDTQYFGPGTRLTVL.

The V call is TRBV30, the J call TRBJ2-6, with D tentatively TRBD1 or TRBD2 (6 bases each). Germline CDR1 reads GTSNPN; CDR2 reads SVGIG (reference sequence). The V end was cut by 3 bases, the J end by 2 bases, with 14 bases between. This CDR3 is built from 16 residues. CDR3 nucleotide sequence: TGTGCCTGGAGGGGCCACGGGGGCGCTGGGGCCAACGTCCTGACTTTC. Residues: CAWRGHGGAGANVLTF.

The V call is TRBV13, the J call TRBJ2-4; no firm D call. With 7 bases removed from V and 0 bases from J, the gap between germline ends came to 10 bases. CDR3 length equals 14 residues. The germline V gene encodes CDR1 PRHDT and CDR2 FYEKMQ (reference sequence). CDR3 amino acids: CASKKSLAKNIQYF. The CDR3 DNA sequence: TGTGCCAGCAAAAAAAGTTTAGCCAAAAACATTCAGTACTTC.

CDR3 sequence (DNA): TGCAGCGTTGCGGTGGGGTCTGAGACTAACTATGGCTACACCTTC. This gives the protein CSVAVGSETNYGYTF. The V call is TRBV29-1, the J call TRBJ1-2; no clear D. The CDR3 is 15 residues long. The V and J ends lost 4 bases and 0 bases respectively, with 15 bases between them. The germline gives CDR1 SQVTM, CDR2 ANQGSEA.

This clone was recorded only once. The chain is built from TRBV4-1 and TRBJ2-2; TRBD2 is a possible D gene (6 bases). V lost 0 bases and J 6 bases, leaving 11 bases between the germline ends. Germline CDR1 and CDR2: MGHRA and YSYEKL. The CDR3 is 15 amino acids. CDR3 DNA: TGCGCCAGCAGCCAAGACTACGGGGGAGCCGGGGAGCTGTTTTTT. It encodes CASSQDYGGAGELFF.

About this clone: Additional DNA sequences in this sample encode the identical CDR3. The chain uses TRBV10-3 and TRBJ1-5; tentatively, D is TRBD1 (6 bases). CDR1 is ENHRY and CDR2 is SYGVKD in the germline V gene. The CDR3 has 13 amino acids. V shed 3 bases and J shed 4 bases, with 7 bases lying between them. The CDR3, as DNA: TGTGCCATCAGTGAAGGGGGAAATCAGCCCCAGCATTTT. It codes for CAISEGGNQPQHF.

V is TRBV4-3 and J is TRBJ1-6; tentatively, D is TRBD1 (5 bases). V was clipped by 4 bases and J by 4 bases, with 14 bases between them. CDR3 length: 16 amino acids. Germline V gives CDR1 LGHNA, CDR2 YSLEER. The CDR3: CASSRGGVFYNSPLHF. In DNA form, the CDR3 reads TGCGCCAGCAGCCGCGGAGGGGTCTTTTATAATTCACCCCTCCACTTT.

The chain couples TRBV19 to TRBJ2-2; the match to TRBD2 covers 7 bases. The CDR3 length is 13 residues. Losses at the gene ends were 6 bases for V and 6 bases for J; bases not matched to a gene: 4. Germline V CDR1 and CDR2: LNHDA, SQIVND (reference sequence). Here the CDR3 DNA reads TGTGCCAGTAGAACACGGGGGGCCGGGGAGCTGTTTTTT. Translating it yields CASRTRGAGELFF.

The V call is TRBV6-1, the J call TRBJ2-7; D may be TRBD1 (5 bases). V lost 7 bases to trimming and J lost 2 bases, with 15 bases between them. Germline V gene sequence: CDR1 MNHNS, CDR2 SASEGT. The CDR3 is 14 amino acids. The CDR3 nucleotides are TGTGCCAGCACCCTTCGGGCAGGGACCTACGAGCAGTACTTC. Translating it yields CASTLRAGTYEQYF.

The gene calls are TRBV7-3 and TRBJ1-6; weak D call: TRBD1 (5 bases). From germline, CDR1 is SGHTA and CDR2 FQGTGA. CDR3 length: 13 residues. V lost 5 bases to trimming and J lost 10 bases, with 12 bases between them. The CDR3 sequence: CASSLGGVSPLHF. CDR3 sequence (DNA): TGTGCCAGCAGCCTTGGGGGGGTATCACCCCTCCACTTT. The variable domain in full, with the rest retrieved from reference TRBV7-3 and TRBJ1-6, is GAGVSQTPSNKVTEKGKYVELRCDPISGHTALYWYRQSLGQGPEFLIYFQGTGAADDSGLPNDRFFAVRPEGSVSTLKIQRTERGDSAVYLCASSLGGVSPLHFGNGTRLTVT.

The count of this clone is one. The chain combines TRBV27 with TRBJ2-2, with TRBD1 as a possible D gene (6 bases). Germline V gene lookup returns CDR1 MNHEY and CDR2 SMNVEV (reference sequence). The CDR3 consists of 13 residues. V was shortened by 9 bases and J by 1 base, with 9 bases between the two germline ends. DNA of the CDR3: TGTGCCAGTCAGACAGGGAACACCGGGGAGCTGTTTTTT. This gives the protein CASQTGNTGELFF.